These 31 T cell receptor beta chains share one sample of origin, sequenced in a study of memory CD4+ T cells and cytomegalovirus serostatus. Single viable CD3+CD4+CD8-CD45RO+ cells were sorted as the memory CD4+ T cells. This table comes from immunoSEQ multiplex PCR, and its TCRdb copy is limited to in-frame clones, with some not included. The profile shows about 75,000 clones, under 80% of them singletons. The sequenced sample consisted of memory CD4+ T cells from blood. These receptors all stem from an adult in good health and CMV-seropositive.

This sequence joins TRBV19 and TRBJ2-6, with D perhaps TRBD2 (5 bases). Trimming stripped 6 bases from V and 0 bases from J, with 12 bases between. The V gene's germline CDR1 is LNHDA and CDR2 SQIVND (reference sequence). The CDR3 has 16 amino acids. The DNA of the CDR3 is TGTGCCAGTAGCCCGGACTTTAGCTCTGGGGCCAACGTCCTGACTTTC. It yields the protein CASSPDFSSGANVLTF.

The chain joins TRBV19 to TRBJ2-2; 7 nucleotides match TRBD2. Per the germline V gene, CDR1 is LNHDA and CDR2 is SQIVND (reference sequence). Trimming removed 3 bases from V and 3 bases from J; junction bases left unmatched: 16. CDR3 length equals 19 residues. CDR3 in DNA: TGTGCCAGTAGTATTGTGAGCCTAGGCTGGGGGGGACACACCGGGGAGCTGTTTTTT. It codes for CASSIVSLGWGGHTGELFF.

This clone has more than one count but fewer than ten. The V call is TRBV14, the J call TRBJ1-1; 8 nucleotides agree with TRBD1. Per germline, CDR1 SGHDN and CDR2 FVKESK. J was trimmed by 1 base and V by 2 bases; bases with no gene match: 3. The CDR3 runs to 15 residues. Written as DNA, the CDR3 is TGTGCCAGCAGCCAACAGGGACAGGCGAACACTGAAGCTTTCTTT. Protein product: CASSQQGQANTEAFF.

This chain uses TRBV7-9 with TRBJ2-3; D unclear. The germline CDR1 and CDR2 sequences are SEHNR and FQNEAQ (reference sequence). V gave up 0 bases and J gave up 2 bases, with 9 bases separating them. This CDR3 spans 15 amino acids. The CDR3 DNA reads TGTGCCAGCAGCTTAGCAGCGATCCTCACAGATACGCAGTATTTT. Its translation is CASSLAAILTDTQYF.

J is TRBJ1-2 and V is TRBV19; 7 bases map to TRBD1. Germline V gene data show CDR1 as LNHDA and CDR2 as SQIVND (reference sequence). This CDR3 has 15 residues. Trimming at V came to 5 bases and at J to 4 bases, leaving 10 bases not matched to a gene. Here the CDR3 DNA reads TGTGCCAGTAGTGCCACAGGGGCCCCCGCCTATGGCTACACCTTC. This translates into CASSATGAPAYGYTF.

This clone was observed a handful of times. This chain links TRBV10-1 with TRBJ1-2; D is unresolved. Per the germline V gene, CDR1 is WNHNN and CDR2 is SYGVQD (reference sequence). V was trimmed by 0 bases and J by 4 bases, leaving 12 bases between them. This CDR3 is 15 amino acids long. CDR3 region: CASSESPSNLYGYTF. CDR3 nucleotide sequence: TGCGCCAGCAGTGAGTCTCCATCTAATCTCTATGGCTACACCTTC.

The chain uses TRBV30 and TRBJ1-3; TRBD1 agrees at 8 bases. Germline V CDR1 and CDR2: GTSNPN, SVGIG (reference sequence). The CDR3 is 16 amino acids. The V segment lost 4 bases and the J segment 2 bases; nucleotides outside the gene matches: 10. The DNA for the CDR3 is TGTGCCTGGACATGGACAGGGAATGCTCCTGGAAACACCATATATTTT. Protein: CAWTWTGNAPGNTIYF.

The chain uses TRBV7-6 and TRBJ1-5; 9 positions match TRBD1. The CDR3 has 22 amino acids. Germline-derived CDR1 and CDR2 are SGHVS and FNYEAQ. J was trimmed by 2 bases and V by 1 base; bases with no gene match: 21. The CDR3: CASSLEYNDCLDRGEGNQPQHF. As DNA, the CDR3 is TGTGCCAGCAGCTTAGAATATAACGATTGCCTGGACAGGGGAGAGGGCAATCAGCCCCAGCATTTT.

This chain connects TRBV7-2 to TRBJ1-2; the D gene is possibly TRBD1 (6 bases). CDR1 and CDR2 (germline): SGHTA, FQGNSA. The length of the CDR3 is 15 residues. Between the trimmed V and J ends, which lost 4 bases and 4 bases, there was a span of 16 bases. DNA for the CDR3: TGTGCCAGCAGCTCGAGAGACAGGCAACTCTATGGCTACACCTTC. Protein product: CASSSRDRQLYGYTF.

The chain combines TRBV7-2 with TRBJ1-5, with TRBD1 identical over 9 bases. Germline CDR1 is SGHTA and CDR2 is FQGNSA. Losses at the gene ends were 5 bases for V and 5 bases for J; bases not matched to a gene: 4. The CDR3 is made up of 14 amino acids. The CDR3 reads CASSLRQGDQPQHF. The CDR3 region has the DNA TGTGCCAGCAGCCTTAGACAGGGGGATCAGCCCCAGCATTTT.

The genes are TRBV4-3 and TRBJ1-4; tentative D call: TRBD1 (5 bases). Trimming took off 0 bases at V and 8 bases at J, with 13 bases between the two ends. The CDR3 has 15 residues. CDR1 is LGHNA and CDR2 is YSLEER in the germline V gene. The CDR3 is CASSQDREGQEKLFF. CDR3 in DNA: TGCGCCAGCAGCCAAGATCGAGAGGGGCAGGAAAAACTGTTTTTT.

The chain employs TRBV10-3 and TRBJ2-1; the D gene is possibly TRBD1 (6 bases). The CDR3 has 12 residues. With 10 bases removed from V and 10 bases from J, the gap between germline ends came to 17 bases. Per the germline V gene, CDR1 is ENHRY and CDR2 is SYGVKD. This chain's CDR3 is CATGQGTREQFF. The CDR3 DNA reads TGTGCCACCGGGCAGGGGACCAGGGAGCAGTTCTTC.

The V gene is TRBV7-2, the J gene TRBJ2-3; D is ambiguous. Germline V gene sequence: CDR1 SGHTA, CDR2 FQGNSA. The CDR3 consists of 12 residues. The V and J ends lost 1 base and 2 bases respectively, with 1 base between them. The CDR3 spells CASSLDTDTQYF. DNA for the CDR3: TGTGCCAGCAGCTTAGACACAGATACGCAGTATTTT.

J is TRBJ2-2 and V is TRBV7-2; tentatively, D is TRBD2 (5 bases). CDR1 SGHTA and CDR2 FQGNSA come from the germline V gene. The CDR3 runs to 15 residues. Trimming left V 3 bases short and J 9 bases short, with 17 bases between. CDR3 DNA: TGTGCCAGCAGCTTTCCCGGGATCAACCGCCGGGAGCTGTTTTTT. The encoded protein is CASSFPGINRRELFF.

V usage is TRBV6-6 and J usage is TRBJ1-5; 7 nucleotides align to TRBD1. This CDR3 contains 15 residues. J gave up 6 bases and V 0 bases, and 5 bases lay outside the gene matches. Germline lookup yields CDR1 MNHNY and CDR2 SVGAGI (reference sequence). CDR3 in DNA: TGTGCCAGCAGTTACTCCGACAGGGTCGGTCAGCCCCAGCATTTT. Its protein product is CASSYSDRVGQPQHF.

J is TRBJ1-1 and V is TRBV6-1, with unresolved D. Germline V gene sequence: CDR1 MNHNS, CDR2 SASEGT. This CDR3 contains 13 residues. Trimming left V 6 bases short and J 5 bases short, with 13 bases between. CDR3 amino acids: CASSPTERTEAFF. The CDR3 bases are TGTGCCAGCAGCCCTACGGAGAGAACTGAAGCTTTCTTT.

The chain couples TRBV6-5 to TRBJ2-3, with a tentative D call TRBD1 (8 bases). Trimming took 4 bases from V and 3 from J, leaving 14 bases between them. The CDR3 contains 15 residues. Germline assignment: CDR1 MNHEY and CDR2 SVGAGI. In nucleotides, the CDR3 is TGTGCCAGCAGTTCCACAGGGGGGGGTACAGATACGCAGTATTTT. The encoded protein is CASSSTGGGTDTQYF.

This clone was seen only a few times. This CDR3 is CASSLERGDTQYF. DNA for the CDR3: TGTGCCAGCAGTTTAGAACGGGGGGATACGCAGTATTTT. The rearrangement joins TRBV27 to TRBJ2-3, with a possible D match to TRBD2 (6 bases). The CDR3 has 13 residues. Trimming removed 2 bases at V and 6 bases at J, with 9 bases between. Germline loops: CDR1 MNHEY, CDR2 SMNVEV (reference sequence).

This chain uses TRBV6-5 with TRBJ1-5; D is undetermined. The germline CDR1 and CDR2 sequences are MNHEY and SVGAGI. Trimming took 0 bases from V and 7 from J, leaving 7 bases between them. The CDR3 runs to 13 residues. The CDR3 coding sequence is TGTGCCAGCAGTTACTCGTGGAAACAGCCCCAGCATTTT. Translation gives CASSYSWKQPQHF.

J is TRBJ1-6 and V is TRBV5-1; 7 nucleotides match TRBD1. The germline gives CDR1 SGHRS, CDR2 YFSETQ. This CDR3 has 18 amino acids. Germline trimming cut 0 bases from V and 7 bases from J; bases unmatched to any gene: 13. The CDR3 DNA reads as TGCGCCAGCAGCTTGGGGGCAAGGGGGCCATTATACAATTCACCCCTCCACTTT. This gives the protein CASSLGARGPLYNSPLHF. Based on the CDR3 plus reference TRBV5-1 and TRBJ1-6, the full variable domain is KAGVTQTPRYLIKTRGQQVTLSCSPISGHRSVSWYQQTPGQGLQFLFEYFSETQRNKGNFPGRFSGRQFSNSRSEMNVSTLELGDSALYLCASSLGARGPLYNSPLHFGNGTRLTVT.

The chain joins TRBV19 to TRBJ2-1; 9 positions match TRBD2. V shed 2 bases and J 7 bases; nucleotides not matched to a gene: 12. This CDR3 is built from 17 residues. The germline CDR1 and CDR2 sequences are LNHDA and SQIVND (reference sequence). CDR3 sequence reads: CASSITLGAGGLNEQFF. The CDR3 coding sequence is TGTGCCAGTAGTATAACGTTAGGGGCGGGGGGGCTGAATGAGCAGTTCTTC.

This clone was counted a few times. This chain connects TRBV29-1 to TRBJ1-5; weak D call: TRBD1 (5 bases). Germline V gives CDR1 SQVTM, CDR2 ANQGSEA. Between the trimmed V and J ends, which lost 7 bases and 6 bases, there was a span of 19 bases. The CDR3 extends over 14 amino acids. CDR3 sequence reads: CSAWDGGFGQPQHF. The CDR3 DNA follows: TGCAGCGCCTGGGACGGCGGTTTTGGTCAGCCCCAGCATTTT.

By its share, this clone is medium-sized. CDR3 DNA sequence: TGTGCCAGCAGCACCGGGACTAGCGGGAGGGCTTTCGATGAGCAGTTCTTC. Residues: CASSTGTSGRAFDEQFF. The chain uses TRBV7-2 and TRBJ2-1, with TRBD2 identical over 16 bases. The CDR3 has 17 residues. Germline assignment: CDR1 SGHTA and CDR2 FQGNSA. J gave up 8 bases and V 5 bases, and 9 bases lay outside the gene matches. Drawing the rest from reference TRBV7-2 and TRBJ2-1, the complete variable domain is GAGVSQSPSNKVTEKGKDVELRCDPISGHTALYWYRQSLGQGLEFLIYFQGNSAPDKSGLPSDRFSAERTGGSVSTLTIQRTQQEDSAVYLCASSTGTSGRAFDEQFFGPGTRLTVL.

The rearrangement joins TRBV5-5 to TRBJ1-2; D ambiguous. Per germline, CDR1 SGHKS and CDR2 YYEKEE (reference sequence). The CDR3 consists of 12 residues. The V end was cut by 0 bases, the J end by 5 bases, with 5 bases between. CDR3 in amino acids: CASSLGTYGYTF. The CDR3, as DNA: TGTGCCAGCAGCTTGGGTACATATGGCTACACCTTC.

The rearrangement links TRBV5-1 to TRBJ2-5; TRBD1 agrees at 8 bases. This CDR3 has 16 residues. Looked up from germline, CDR1 is SGHRS and CDR2 is YFSETQ. The V gene end was trimmed by 0 bases and the J gene end by 7 bases; junction bases not matched to a gene: 11. The CDR3 here is CASSLALTGEVGTQYF. The CDR3 DNA reads TGCGCCAGCAGCTTGGCGCTGACAGGGGAGGTCGGGACCCAGTACTTC.

The sample holds one count of this clone. The CDR3 loop reads CASSDGTGEDQPQHF. DNA for the CDR3: TGCGCCAGCAGCGACGGGACAGGGGAGGATCAGCCCCAGCATTTT. This sequence joins TRBV5-1 and TRBJ1-5, with 10 bases fitting TRBD1. The CDR3 has 15 residues. Germline V gives CDR1 SGHRS, CDR2 YFSETQ. V lost 4 bases to trimming and J lost 5 bases; unmatched junction nucleotides: 6.

V is TRBV19 and J is TRBJ1-6; no firm D call. The CDR3 has 14 residues. The germline V and J ends were trimmed by 6 bases and 7 bases, with 13 bases remaining between them. Germline loops: CDR1 LNHDA, CDR2 SQIVND (reference sequence). The CDR3 nucleotides read TGTGCCAGTAGCGCCTCGATGGGGAATTCACCCCTCCACTTT. Protein sequence: CASSASMGNSPLHF.

The rearrangement links TRBV5-1 to TRBJ2-5, with 7 bases aligning to TRBD1. Germline CDR1 and CDR2: SGHRS and YFSETQ. V lost 0 bases, J lost 4 bases, and 6 bases stayed unmatched. The CDR3 consists of 15 residues. The CDR3 reads CASSLGQGSGETQYF. DNA of the CDR3: TGCGCCAGCAGCTTGGGACAGGGCTCGGGAGAGACCCAGTACTTC. Complete variable domain (other parts from reference TRBV5-1 and TRBJ2-5): KAGVTQTPRYLIKTRGQQVTLSCSPISGHRSVSWYQQTPGQGLQFLFEYFSETQRNKGNFPGRFSGRQFSNSRSEMNVSTLELGDSALYLCASSLGQGSGETQYFGPGTRLLVL.

V is TRBV4-1 and J is TRBJ2-3, with TRBD2 as a possible D gene (5 bases). Germline CDR1 is MGHRA and CDR2 is YSYEKL. The CDR3 is made up of 18 amino acids. V was pared by 1 base and J by 8 bases, with 25 bases between. CDR3 in amino acids: CASSQGGTAAAWSGTQYF. For the CDR3, the DNA is TGCGCCAGCAGCCAAGGCGGTACAGCGGCGGCCTGGTCGGGTACGCAGTATTTT.

This rearrangement joins TRBV10-2 to TRBJ1-2; D perhaps matches TRBD1 (5 bases). The V end was cut by 2 bases, the J end by 13 bases, with 20 bases between. CDR1 and CDR2 from the germline V gene are WSHSY and SAAADI. The CDR3 runs 14 residues. CDR3 region: CASSEVGATERRTF. In nucleotides, the CDR3 is TGCGCCAGCAGTGAGGTTGGGGCTACAGAGCGTCGCACCTTC.

V gene TRBV6-5 combines with J gene TRBJ2-5, with TRBD1 matching over 7 bases. This CDR3 is built from 15 residues. V lost 2 bases to trimming and J lost 4 bases; unmatched junction nucleotides: 7. CDR1 MNHEY and CDR2 SVGAGI come from the germline V gene. As DNA, the CDR3 is TGTGCCAGCAGTTACGGATCCTACAGGGGAGAGACCCAGTACTTC. Its translation: CASSYGSYRGETQYF.